This T cell receptor beta chain is from a study of blood T cell repertoires in COVID-19. Study at large: Samples representing acute and convalescent COVID-19 were sourced from the United States, Italy and Spain.

Germline CDR1 reads MNHEY; CDR2 reads SVGEGT. The CDR3 sequence is 13 residues long. V lost 2 bases and J lost 6; bases outside the gene matches: 3. In the study's own analysis: Amplification of reference gene primers was used by the study to estimate nucleated cell counts. TCRdb's table, derived via immunoSEQ multiplex PCR, lists solely in-frame clones and lacks some. V and J calls and clone size follow that table, whereas D and trimming were derived from the DNA. The sample shows about 250,000 clones, about 87% of them seen only once. During active infection, Seattle patients enrolled and were then monitored through disease.

This clonotype was sampled from a young woman with COVID-19, enrolled during active disease. Sequenced material: peripheral blood. This chain uses TRBV6-2 or TRBV6-3 with TRBJ2-7; 8 bases are shared with TRBD2. CDR3 in amino acids: CASSYVSGTEQYV. CDR3 nucleotide sequence: TGTGCCAGCAGTTACGTTAGCGGGACCGAGCAGTACGTC.